These T cell receptor beta chains were read from a single sample in a study of regulatory T cells in long-lasting Graves disease. TCRdb passed the multiplex PCR reads through MiXCR, listing each CDR3 protein once. Among under 800,000 distinct CDR3 sequences listed, 15% to 20% were seen once. The sample was also linked to a second study, of T cells in Graves' hyperthyroidism and ophthalmopathy.

Source: peripheral blood mononuclear cells (PBMCs), taken at new diagnosis, from a patient treated with antithyroid drugs. These TCRs come from a woman in her 30s with Graves disease. The CDR3 runs from the conserved cysteine through the conserved F or W. D genes are given only for firm matches. Expanded clones get a size class; other rows say once, few or many, or leave the size out.

abundance,d_gene,v_gene,j_gene,CDR3aa,CDR3nt
many,.,TRBV6-1,TRBJ1-4,CASSTDGPQWSEKLFF,TGTGCCAGCAGTACAGATGGGCCGCAATGGAGTGAAAAACTGTTTTTT
.,.,TRBV14,TRBJ2-5,CASSDVGGPQETQYF,TGTGCCAGCAGCGACGTAGGAGGTCCTCAAGAGACCCAGTACTTC
few,TRBD2,TRBV24-1,TRBJ2-2,CATSVESGTVTGELFF,TGTGCCACCAGTGTGGAGAGCGGGACTGTCACCGGGGAGCTGTTTTTT
few,.,TRBV12-3/TRBV12-4,TRBJ2-1,CASSPEYLNEQFF,TGTGCCAGCAGCCCAGAGTACCTCAATGAGCAGTTCTTC
.,.,TRBV5-5,TRBJ1-3,CASSSLSGYAGNTIYF,TGTGCCAGCAGCTCCCTGTCGGGTTACGCTGGAAACACCATATATTTT
many,TRBD2,TRBV20-1,TRBJ2-3,CSARQLAGRGDTQYF,TGCAGTGCTAGACAGCTAGCGGGAAGGGGGGATACGCAGTATTTT
many,.,TRBV20-1,TRBJ1-5,CSARAGTAGGQPQHF,TGCAGTGCTAGAGCGGGGACGGCCGGAGGTCAGCCCCAGCATTTT
once,TRBD2,TRBV9,TRBJ2-5,CASSSGLAGFEETQYF,TGTGCCAGCAGCAGTGGGCTAGCGGGATTTGAAGAGACCCAGTACTTC
.,.,TRBV20-1,TRBJ1-1,CSASWQVNTEAFF,TGCAGTGCCTCATGGCAGGTAAACACTGAAGCTTTCTTT
many,TRBD1,TRBV2,TRBJ1-2,CASSEQGAVYGYTF,TGTGCCAGCAGTGAACAGGGGGCGGTCTATGGCTACACCTTC
few,.,TRBV2,TRBJ2-6,CASSGLYGANVLTF,TGTGCCAGCAGTGGCCTTTACGGGGCCAACGTCCTGACTTTC
many,TRBD2,TRBV28,TRBJ2-2,CASSLLVLAGVSGELFF,TGTGCCAGCAGTTTATTAGTGCTAGCGGGAGTCTCCGGGGAGCTGTTTTTT
many,.,TRBV6-2/TRBV6-3,TRBJ1-1,CASSPSLPGQQVPWDTEAFF,TGTGCCAGCAGCCCAAGTTTACCCGGTCAACAGGTACCCTGGGACACTGAAGCTTTCTTT
.,TRBD1,TRBV24-1,TRBJ2-3,CATSDRDRGRRGDTQYF,TGTGCCACCAGTGATCGGGACAGGGGGCGCAGAGGAGATACGCAGTATTTT
many,.,TRBV7-9,TRBJ2-7,CASSYDTGIGEQYF,TGTGCCAGCAGCTATGATACCGGCATAGGCGAGCAGTACTTC
.,.,TRBV25-1,TRBJ2-3,CASSGQVLSTDTQYF,TGTGCCAGCAGTGGACAGGTACTTAGCACAGATACGCAGTATTTT
many,.,TRBV18,TRBJ1-5,CASSPARDQPQHF,TGTGCCAGCTCACCAGCAAGGGATCAGCCCCAGCATTTT
many,.,TRBV20-1,TRBJ1-1,CRGMNTEAFF,TGCAGAGGGATGAACACTGAAGCTTTCTTT
.,.,TRBV6-5,TRBJ1-2,CASSYDPVRGYTF,TGTGCCAGCAGTTACGATCCAGTTCGTGGCTACACCTTC
many,TRBD2,TRBV7-9,TRBJ2-7,CASSSLPGASGRFYEQYF,TGTGCCAGCAGCTCTCTCCCGGGGGCTAGCGGGAGATTCTACGAGCAGTACTTC
.,.,TRBV6-2/TRBV6-3,TRBJ2-3,CASSEHGTITDTQYF,TGTGCCAGCAGTGAGCATGGGACAATCACAGATACGCAGTATTTT
few,TRBD1,TRBV24-1,TRBJ2-7,CATSDLAGGGEQYF,TGTGCCACCAGTGATTTGGCAGGGGGCGGCGAGCAGTACTTC
.,.,TRBV19,TRBJ2-7,CAAPLREQYF,TGTGCCGCCCCCCTCCGCGAGCAGTACTTC
few,TRBD2,TRBV5-1,TRBJ2-7,CASGSGSGYEQYF,TGCGCCAGCGGTAGCGGGAGTGGCTACGAGCAGTACTTC
.,.,TRBV24-1,TRBJ2-1,CATSAFGGVNEQFF,TGTGCCACCAGTGCATTTGGCGGGGTGAATGAGCAGTTCTTC
many,TRBD2,TRBV15,TRBJ2-7,CATSRDSWGGYEQYF,TGTGCCACCAGCAGAGATAGCTGGGGGGGTTACGAGCAGTACTTC
.,TRBD2,TRBV10-3,TRBJ2-7,CAISSGTNNYEQYF,TGTGCCATCAGCAGCGGGACTAACAACTACGAGCAGTACTTC
.,.,TRBV20-1,TRBJ2-1,CSARVVGRRLDNEQFF,TGCAGTGCTAGAGTGGTCGGGAGACGCCTCGACAATGAGCAGTTCTTC
many,TRBD1,TRBV2,TRBJ1-1,CASSKMGGQSMNTEAFF,TGTGCCAGCAGTAAAATGGGGGGACAGTCGATGAACACTGAAGCTTTCTTT
once,TRBD2,TRBV10-3,TRBJ2-3,CAITALAGGNTDTQYF,TGTGCCATCACTGCACTAGCGGGAGGGAACACAGATACGCAGTATTTT
many,.,TRBV7-9,TRBJ2-5,CASSRGGMELTQYF,TGTGCCAGCAGCCGCGGTGGAATGGAGCTGACCCAGTACTTC
.,.,TRBV10-2,TRBJ1-1,CASKVLGGQMRGRTTEAFF,TGCGCCAGCAAAGTGTTAGGTGGTCAAATGCGGGGTCGGACCACTGAAGCTTTCTTT
.,.,TRBV4-1,TRBJ1-2,CASSQGSGWSGYTF,TGCGCCAGCAGCCAAGGCTCAGGGTGGAGTGGCTACACCTTC
few,TRBD1,TRBV27,TRBJ1-2,CASSSISTGRGYTF,TGTGCCAGCAGTTCAATCTCGACAGGGAGGGGCTACACCTTC
.,.,TRBV5-1,TRBJ1-2,CASSLTEGFGGYTF,TGCGCCAGCAGCTTAACGGAGGGTTTCGGCGGCTACACCTTC
.,TRBD2,TRBV7-3,TRBJ2-7,CASSPQRGGGSYEQYF,TGTGCCAGCAGTCCCCAACGGGGGGGGGGTTCCTACGAGCAGTACTTC
.,TRBD1,TRBV3-1,TRBJ1-4,CASSLGGQGNEKLFF,TGTGCCAGCAGCTTGGGCGGACAGGGTAACGAAAAACTGTTTTTT
.,.,TRBV11-2,TRBJ2-5,CASSIRDPRETQYF,TGTGCCAGCAGCATACGGGACCCCCGAGAGACCCAGTACTTC
many,.,TRBV29-1,TRBJ2-3,CSVVRRDTDTQYF,TGCAGCGTTGTACGACGTGACACAGATACGCAGTATTTT
few,.,TRBV19,TRBJ2-7,CASSILLGDYEQYF,TGTGCCAGTAGTATCTTATTAGGGGACTACGAGCAGTACTTC
many,.,TRBV28,TRBJ2-5,CASSLLQETQYF,TGTGCCAGCAGCCTCCTCCAAGAGACCCAGTACTTC
many,.,TRBV28,TRBJ1-6,CASSFLQDSPLHF,TGTGCCAGCAGTTTTCTCCAGGATTCACCCCTCCACTTT
.,.,TRBV2,TRBJ1-5,CASSEETVSNQPQHF,TGTGCCAGCAGCGAAGAGACAGTTAGCAATCAGCCCCAGCATTTT
.,TRBD2,TRBV12-3/TRBV12-4,TRBJ2-7,CASGLAGVYEQYF,TGTGCCAGCGGATTAGCGGGGGTCTACGAGCAGTACTTC
many,TRBD2,TRBV11-2,TRBJ2-3,CASSTTSGSIADTQYF,TGTGCCAGCAGCACAACTAGCGGGAGTATCGCAGATACGCAGTATTTT
.,TRBD1,TRBV5-1,TRBJ2-5,CASSPLGGYGETQYF,TGCGCCAGCAGCCCGTTAGGGGGCTATGGCGAGACCCAGTACTTC
many,.,TRBV28,TRBJ1-1,CASSFSPSMGTEAFF,TGTGCCAGCAGTTTTTCCCCCTCCATGGGCACTGAAGCTTTCTTT